This T cell receptor (beta chain) comes out of a study of blood T cell repertoires in COVID-19. Background on the study: Italy, Spain and the United States were the sources of the convalescent and acute COVID-19 samples. The analysed material was cDNA or gDNA that came from T cells, B-cell-depleted T cells, or PBMCs.

This clone appeared a few times. In the original analysis: It was from reference gene primer amplification that nucleated cell counts were estimated. The protocol was immunoSEQ multiplex PCR, while the TCRdb copy is restricted to in-frame clones and leaves out a portion. V and J calls and clone size are given by that table; D and trimming were obtained from the DNA. The sample has 30,000 to 40,000 clones, approximately 78% seen once. The clonotype originates from a man aged 60 to 69 in a cohort sampled during active COVID-19. What was sequenced was peripheral blood.

The DNA for the CDR3 is TGTGCCAGCTCACCCAGGGAAGGGGCACAAGAGACCCAGTACTTC. Residues: CASSPREGAQETQYF. V and J are TRBV18 and TRBJ2-5; TRBD1 is a possible D gene (5 bases). Between the trimmed V and J ends, which lost 3 bases and 2 bases, there was a span of 13 bases. The CDR3 has 15 residues. Germline V gene data show CDR1 as KGHSH and CDR2 as LQKENI.